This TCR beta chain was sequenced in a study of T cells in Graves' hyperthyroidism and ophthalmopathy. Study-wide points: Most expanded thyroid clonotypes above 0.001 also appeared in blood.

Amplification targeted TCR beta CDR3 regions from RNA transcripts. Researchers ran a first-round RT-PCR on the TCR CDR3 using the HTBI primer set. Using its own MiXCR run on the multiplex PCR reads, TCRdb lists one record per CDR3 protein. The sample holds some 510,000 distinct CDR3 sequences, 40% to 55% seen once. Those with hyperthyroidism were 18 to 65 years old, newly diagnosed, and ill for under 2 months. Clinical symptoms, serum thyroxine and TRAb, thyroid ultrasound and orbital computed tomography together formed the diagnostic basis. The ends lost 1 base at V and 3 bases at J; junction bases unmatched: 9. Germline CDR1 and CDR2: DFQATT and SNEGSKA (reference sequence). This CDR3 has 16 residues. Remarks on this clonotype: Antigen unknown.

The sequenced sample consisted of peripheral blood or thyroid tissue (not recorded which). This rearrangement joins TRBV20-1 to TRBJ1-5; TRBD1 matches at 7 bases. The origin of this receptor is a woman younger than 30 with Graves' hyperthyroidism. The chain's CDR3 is CSARGGTARINQPQHF. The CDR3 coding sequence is TGCAGTGCTAGAGGAGGGACAGCGAGGATCAATCAGCCCCAGCATTTT.